This T cell receptor (beta chain) was sequenced in a study of response to subunit inactivated influenza vaccine. TCRdb processed the RT-PCR reads anew with MiXCR; each CDR3 protein has one entry. The table has roughly 790,000 distinct CDR3 sequences, 21% seen once; the top ten hold roughly 10%. This CDR3 has 15 amino acids. Germline V lookup: CDR1 DFQATT, CDR2 SNEGSKA (reference sequence). V shed 0 bases, J shed 6 bases, and the junction held 11 bases outside the gene matches. This TCR was recovered from a man between 50 and 59 years old who received an inactivated influenza vaccine. The V gene is TRBV20-1, the J gene TRBJ2-7; 7 bases match TRBD2. This sample comprised PBMCs from blood, obtained around 5 days after vaccination. The CDR3 loop reads CSARDRGRALSEQYF. The CDR3, as DNA: TGCAGTGCTAGAGATCGGGGGAGGGCCCTATCCGAGCAGTACTTC.